This TCR beta chain was identified in a study of blood T cell repertoires in COVID-19. This CDR3 has 17 residues. Germline CDR1 is SNHLY and CDR2 is FYNNEI. Trimming cost V 3 bases and J 3 bases, with 20 bases left between them. The assay was immunoSEQ multiplex PCR, and TCRdb's table has in-frame clones only and misses some. There are hundreds of thousands of clones in the sample; around 88% occur only once, and 6.3% lies in the top ten. The receptor's source is a woman in her twenties or thirties with COVID-19, enrolled during active disease. The sample comprised peripheral blood. This rearrangement joins TRBV2 to TRBJ1-2; weak D call: TRBD1 (5 bases). The CDR3 coding sequence is TGTGCCAGCAGTGATAAGAGGAATTGGGGGGTTGACTATGGCTACACCTTC. It encodes CASSDKRNWGVDYGYTF.